One T cell receptor beta chain is described in this entry. This clone was observed once. It lacks a known antigen. The input lacks base qualities; no much larger clone sits a single base away. The goal of deep resolution MiSeq sequencing was a depth between 1 in 1 million and 1 in 200,000 T cells, and coverage averaged 10x per clonotype. TCR beta libraries were generated with the immunoSEQ hsTCRB Kit. The source study handled its data this way. The data were analyzed with ImmunoSEQ Analyzer and ImmunoSEQ Data Assistant, and V, D and J gene assignments followed IMGT definitions. Clonality, which ranges from 0 to 1, was calculated by subtracting the normalized Shannon entropy of productive rearrangement frequencies from one. Only overrepresented clonotypes making up at least 0.05% of each patient's repertoire were included in the public clonotype analysis. Some 14 age-matched healthy donor repertoires from immuneACCESS served as clonality controls. Sourced from immuneACCESS, this table was stored by TCRdb with only in-frame sequences that have V and J called. A share of the clones is absent; for the studies checked, an unresolved V gene accounts for under half, and the remainder has no known explanation. The V and J calls and clone size were taken over from that table, and D and trimming were inferred from the DNA. A total of some 310,000 clones appear in this sample, just under 80% of them only once. Of the sample, over 5% falls within the top ten clones.

The data were obtained in a study of cytotoxic CD8 clonotypes in ibrutinib-treated CLL (dated by TCRdb to about 2021). Turning to the overall study: The cohort included some 14 treatment-naive and fewer than 12 relapsed/refractory patients; some 18 were IGHV unmutated. Longitudinal samples were obtainable from about 30% of the roughly 90 participants in the trial. Responses were partial in around 25 patients and complete in 2; after median about 63 months follow-up, some 14 stayed in remission and 12 progressed. Samples averaged approximately 260,000 productive templates and approximately 100,000 productive rearrangements. Cryopreserved peripheral blood mononuclear cells were obtained before treatment, at response, and at either sustained remission or disease progression. The response samples were drawn at a median of 12 months into treatment, with a range of about 6 to 40 months. On the study overall, not on this receptor specifically: Clonality increased at ibrutinib response, stayed stable in sustained remission, and fell back toward baseline at progression. At baseline, clonality was higher than in age-matched healthy donors and showed a strong correlation with circulating CD8+ T-cell counts. Sustained-remission and progressing patients did not have matched sampling times, and lymph node repertoires were not examined. Public clonotypes were found to be uncommon and were observed to contract or remain stable during treatment; the increase in clonality was shown to reflect expansion of private clonotypes at ibrutinib response.

The CDR3 holds 14 amino acids from the cysteine to the phenylalanine. The CDR3 DNA has 42 bases and is translated from base 1. The germline V gene (reference sequence) gives CDR1 as MNHEY and CDR2 as SMNVEV. Compared with germline, V lacks 3 bases and J lacks 6 bases; bases without a gene match: 5. For TCR beta library preparation, around 2 micrograms of genomic DNA were isolated from cryopreserved PBMCs. High-throughput TCR beta sequencing was performed on longitudinal blood samples from CLL patients receiving ibrutinib monotherapy. The patients were enrolled in a single-center, open-label phase 2 trial of ibrutinib monotherapy.

The sample in question was PBMCs, obtained before ibrutinib treatment. The source of this sequence is a human donor with chronic lymphocytic leukemia. Here the chain combines TRBV27 and TRBJ2-1; 7 bases in the middle match TRBD1. The DNA sequence is as follows: TGTGCCAGCAGTTTCGACAGGGTTTCCAATGAGCAGTTCTTC. It is translated as CASSFDRVSNEQFF.